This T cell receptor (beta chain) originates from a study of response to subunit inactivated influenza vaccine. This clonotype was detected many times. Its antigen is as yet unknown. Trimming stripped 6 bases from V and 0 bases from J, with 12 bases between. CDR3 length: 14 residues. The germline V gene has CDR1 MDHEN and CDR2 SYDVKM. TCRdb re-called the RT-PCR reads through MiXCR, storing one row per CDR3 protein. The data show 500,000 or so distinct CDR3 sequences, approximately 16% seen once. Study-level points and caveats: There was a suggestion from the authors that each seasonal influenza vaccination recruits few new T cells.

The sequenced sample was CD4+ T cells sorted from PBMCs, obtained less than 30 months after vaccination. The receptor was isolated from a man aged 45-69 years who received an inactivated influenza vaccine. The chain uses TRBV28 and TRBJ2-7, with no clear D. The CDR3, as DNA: TGTGCCAGCAGGAGAGGACCTAGCTCCTACGAGCAGTACTTC. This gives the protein CASRRGPSSYEQYF.